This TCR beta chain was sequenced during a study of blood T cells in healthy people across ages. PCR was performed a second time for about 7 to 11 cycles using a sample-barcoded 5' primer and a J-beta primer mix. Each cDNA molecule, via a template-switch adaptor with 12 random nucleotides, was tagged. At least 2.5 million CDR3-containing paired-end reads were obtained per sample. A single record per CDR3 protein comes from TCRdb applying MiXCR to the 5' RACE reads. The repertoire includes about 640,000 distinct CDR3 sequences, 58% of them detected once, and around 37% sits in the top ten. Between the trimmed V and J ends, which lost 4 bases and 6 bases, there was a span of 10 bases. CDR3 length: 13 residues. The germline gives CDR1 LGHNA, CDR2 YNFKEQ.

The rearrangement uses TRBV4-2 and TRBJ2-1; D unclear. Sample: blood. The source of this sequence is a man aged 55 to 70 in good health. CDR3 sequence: CASSPTLSNEQFF. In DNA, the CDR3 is TGTGCCAGCAGCCCAACTCTATCCAATGAGCAGTTCTTC.